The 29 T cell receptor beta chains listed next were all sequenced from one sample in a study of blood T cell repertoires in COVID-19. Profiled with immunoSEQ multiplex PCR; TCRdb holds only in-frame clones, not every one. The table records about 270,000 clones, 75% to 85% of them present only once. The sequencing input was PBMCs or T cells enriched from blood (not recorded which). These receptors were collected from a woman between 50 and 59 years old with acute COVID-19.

CDR3 DNA sequence: TGTGCCAGTAGTATTTCCGGGACAGGGGGCCCTCCTGAAGCTTTCTTT. Its translation: CASSISGTGGPPEAFF. The chain uses TRBV19 and TRBJ1-1; 12 bases align to TRBD1. This CDR3 contains 16 residues. Germline-derived CDR1 and CDR2 are LNHDA and SQIVND (reference sequence). V was clipped by 3 bases and J by 6 bases; unmatched bases: 8.

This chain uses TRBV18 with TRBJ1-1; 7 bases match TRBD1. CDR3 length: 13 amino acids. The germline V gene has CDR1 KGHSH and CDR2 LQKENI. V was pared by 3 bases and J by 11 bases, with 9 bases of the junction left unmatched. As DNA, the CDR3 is TGTGCCAGCTCACCCCTCGAGGGGGCGATGGCTTTCTTT. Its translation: CASSPLEGAMAFF.

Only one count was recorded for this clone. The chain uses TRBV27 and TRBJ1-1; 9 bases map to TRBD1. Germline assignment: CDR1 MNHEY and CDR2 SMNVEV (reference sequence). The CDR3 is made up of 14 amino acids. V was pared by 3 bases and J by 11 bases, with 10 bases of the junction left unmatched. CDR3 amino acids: CASSFQDRGPQAFF. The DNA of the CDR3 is TGTGCCAGCAGTTTTCAGGACAGGGGCCCCCAGGCTTTCTTT.

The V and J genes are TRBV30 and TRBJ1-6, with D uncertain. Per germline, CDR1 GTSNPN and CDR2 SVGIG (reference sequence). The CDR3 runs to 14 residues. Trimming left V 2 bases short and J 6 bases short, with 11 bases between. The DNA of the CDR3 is TGTGCCTGGAGTAGTTTTTCGAGTAATTCACCCCTCCACTTT. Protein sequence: CAWSSFSSNSPLHF.

DNA for the CDR3: TGTGCCAGCAGCTTAGCCCTTTACAATGAGCAGTTCTTC. It specifies CASSLALYNEQFF. This chain links TRBV11-2 with TRBJ2-1; no definite D call. The length of the CDR3 is 13 residues. Per the germline V gene, CDR1 is SGHAT and CDR2 is FQNNGV. V lost 1 base and J lost 4, with 5 bases in between.

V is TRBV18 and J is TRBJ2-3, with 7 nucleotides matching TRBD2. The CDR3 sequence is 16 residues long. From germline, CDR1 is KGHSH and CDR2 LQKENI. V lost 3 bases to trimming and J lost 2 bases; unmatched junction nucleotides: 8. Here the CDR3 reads CASSPGTMGNTDTQYF. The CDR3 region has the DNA TGTGCCAGCTCACCGGGGACTATGGGGAACACAGATACGCAGTATTTT.

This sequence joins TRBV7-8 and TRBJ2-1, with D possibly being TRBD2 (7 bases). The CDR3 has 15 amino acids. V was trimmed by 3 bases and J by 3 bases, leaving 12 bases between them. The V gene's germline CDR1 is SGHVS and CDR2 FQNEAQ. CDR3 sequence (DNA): TGTGCCAGCAGCTTGGGAGGGGGTTACTACAATGAGCAGTTCTTC. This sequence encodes CASSLGGGYYNEQFF.

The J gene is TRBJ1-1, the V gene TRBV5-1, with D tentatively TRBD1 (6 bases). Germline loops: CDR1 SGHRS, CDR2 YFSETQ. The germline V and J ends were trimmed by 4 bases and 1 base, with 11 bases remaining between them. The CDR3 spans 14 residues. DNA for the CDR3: TGCGCCAGCAGCCACCGGACAGAGAACACTGAAGCTTTCTTT. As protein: CASSHRTENTEAFF.

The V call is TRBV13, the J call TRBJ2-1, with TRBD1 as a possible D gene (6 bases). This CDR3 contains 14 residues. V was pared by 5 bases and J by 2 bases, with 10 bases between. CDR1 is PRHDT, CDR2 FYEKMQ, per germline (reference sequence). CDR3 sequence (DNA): TGTGCCAGCAGCCCCCGGACAGCCTACAATGAGCAGTTCTTC. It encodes CASSPRTAYNEQFF.

CDR3 coding DNA: TGTGCCAGCAGTCTGGGACAGGGGAGGACAGATACGCAGTATTTT. This encodes CASSLGQGRTDTQYF. The rearrangement uses TRBV6-2 or TRBV6-3 and TRBJ2-3; the match to TRBD1 covers 10 bases. From germline, CDR1 is MNHEY and CDR2 SVGEGT. The J segment lost 3 bases and the V segment lost 5 bases, leaving 5 bases of the junction unmatched. CDR3 size: 15 residues.

The CDR3 nucleotides read TGTGCCAGCAGCCAGGGCCTCGGTGGTCAGCCCCAGCATTTT. Translation gives CASSQGLGGQPQHF. The rearrangement uses TRBV3-1 (or the pseudogene TRBV3-2) and TRBJ1-5; no clear D. CDR3 length equals 14 residues. Germline V gives CDR1 LGHDT, CDR2 YNNKEL (reference sequence). Trimming took 3 bases from V and 6 from J, leaving 12 bases between them.

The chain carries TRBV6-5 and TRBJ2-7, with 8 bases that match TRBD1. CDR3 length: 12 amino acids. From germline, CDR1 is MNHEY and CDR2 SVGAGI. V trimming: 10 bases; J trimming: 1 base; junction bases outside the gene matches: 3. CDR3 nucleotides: TGTGCCACGGGACAGGTTTCCTACGAGCAGTACTTC. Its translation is CATGQVSYEQYF.

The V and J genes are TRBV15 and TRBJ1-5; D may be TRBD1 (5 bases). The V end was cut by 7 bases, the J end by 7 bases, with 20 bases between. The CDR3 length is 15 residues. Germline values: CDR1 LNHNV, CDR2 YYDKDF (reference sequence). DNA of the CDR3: TGTGCCACCACCACACGATGGGGCGATGGCCAGCCCCAGCATTTT. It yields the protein CATTTRWGDGQPQHF.

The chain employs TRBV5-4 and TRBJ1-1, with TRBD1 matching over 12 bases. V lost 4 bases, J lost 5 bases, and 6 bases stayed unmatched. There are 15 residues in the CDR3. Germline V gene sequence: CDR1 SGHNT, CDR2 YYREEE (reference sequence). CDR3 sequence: CASSRDRGHGTEAFF. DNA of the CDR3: TGTGCCAGCAGCAGGGACAGGGGGCATGGGACTGAAGCTTTCTTT.

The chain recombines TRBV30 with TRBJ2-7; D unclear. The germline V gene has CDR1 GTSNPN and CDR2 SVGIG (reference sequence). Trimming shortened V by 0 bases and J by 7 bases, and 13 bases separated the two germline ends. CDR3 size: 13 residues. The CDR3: CAWSVLQAQEQYF. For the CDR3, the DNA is TGTGCCTGGAGTGTACTACAAGCGCAAGAGCAGTACTTC. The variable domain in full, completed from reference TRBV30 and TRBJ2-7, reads SQTIHQWPATLVQPVGSPLSLECTVEGTSNPNLYWYRQAAGRGLQLLFYSVGIGQISSEVPQNLSASRPQDRQFILSSKKLLLSDSGFYLCAWSVLQAQEQYFGPGTRLTVT.

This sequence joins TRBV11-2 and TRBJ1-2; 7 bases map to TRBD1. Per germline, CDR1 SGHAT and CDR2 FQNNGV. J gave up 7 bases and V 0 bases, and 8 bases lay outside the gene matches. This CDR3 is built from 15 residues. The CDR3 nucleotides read TGTGCCAGCAGCTTAGAGAGGGGGCCAGGAGGTGGCTACACCTTC. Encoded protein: CASSLERGPGGGYTF.

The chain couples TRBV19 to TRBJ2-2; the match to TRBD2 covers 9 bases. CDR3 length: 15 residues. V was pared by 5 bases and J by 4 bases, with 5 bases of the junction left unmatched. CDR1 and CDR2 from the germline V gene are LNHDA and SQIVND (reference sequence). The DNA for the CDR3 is TGTGCCAGTAGTCTTGGACTAGCGAGCACCGGGGAGCTGTTTTTT. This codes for CASSLGLASTGELFF.

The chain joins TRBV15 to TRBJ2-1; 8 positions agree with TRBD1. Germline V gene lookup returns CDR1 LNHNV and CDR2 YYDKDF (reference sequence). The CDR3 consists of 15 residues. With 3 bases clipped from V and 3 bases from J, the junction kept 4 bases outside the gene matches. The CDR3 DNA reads TGTGCCACCAGCAGGCAAACAGGGGGCTACAATGAGCAGTTCTTC. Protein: CATSRQTGGYNEQFF.

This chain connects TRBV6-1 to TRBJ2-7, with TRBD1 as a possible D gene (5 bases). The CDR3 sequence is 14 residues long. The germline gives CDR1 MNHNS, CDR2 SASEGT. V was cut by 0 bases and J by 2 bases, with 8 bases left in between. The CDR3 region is CASSEARQPYEQYF. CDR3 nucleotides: TGTGCCAGCAGTGAAGCGAGACAGCCCTACGAGCAGTACTTC.

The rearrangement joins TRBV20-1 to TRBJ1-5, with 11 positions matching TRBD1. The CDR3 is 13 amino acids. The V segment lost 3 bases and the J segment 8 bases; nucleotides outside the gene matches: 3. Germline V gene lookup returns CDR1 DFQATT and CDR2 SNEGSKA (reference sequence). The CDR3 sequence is CSASGTGGEPQHF. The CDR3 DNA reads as TGCAGTGCTAGTGGGACAGGGGGAGAGCCCCAGCATTTT.

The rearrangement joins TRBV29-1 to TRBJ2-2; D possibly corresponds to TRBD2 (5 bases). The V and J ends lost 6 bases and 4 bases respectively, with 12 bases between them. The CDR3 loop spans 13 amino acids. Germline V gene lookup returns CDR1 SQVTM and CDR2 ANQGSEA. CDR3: CSVDGVLTGELFF. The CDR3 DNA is TGCAGCGTAGACGGGGTGCTCACCGGGGAGCTGTTTTTT.

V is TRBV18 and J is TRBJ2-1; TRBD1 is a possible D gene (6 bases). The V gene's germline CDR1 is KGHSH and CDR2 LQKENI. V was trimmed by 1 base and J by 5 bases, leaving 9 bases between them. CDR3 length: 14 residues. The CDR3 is CASSPQQGNNEQFF. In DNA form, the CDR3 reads TGTGCCAGCTCACCACAACAGGGTAACAATGAGCAGTTCTTC.

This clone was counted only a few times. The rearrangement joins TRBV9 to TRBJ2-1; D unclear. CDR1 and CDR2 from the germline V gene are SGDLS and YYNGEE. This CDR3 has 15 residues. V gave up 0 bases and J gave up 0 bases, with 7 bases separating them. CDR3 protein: CASSVDPSSYNEQFF. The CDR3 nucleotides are TGTGCCAGCAGCGTAGACCCTAGCTCCTACAATGAGCAGTTCTTC.

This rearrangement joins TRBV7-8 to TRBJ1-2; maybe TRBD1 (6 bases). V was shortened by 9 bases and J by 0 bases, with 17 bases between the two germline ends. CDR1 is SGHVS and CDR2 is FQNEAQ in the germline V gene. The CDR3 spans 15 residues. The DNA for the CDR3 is TGTGCCAGTCAGGGGCTCGAGGGAGCTAACTATGGCTACACCTTC. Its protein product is CASQGLEGANYGYTF.

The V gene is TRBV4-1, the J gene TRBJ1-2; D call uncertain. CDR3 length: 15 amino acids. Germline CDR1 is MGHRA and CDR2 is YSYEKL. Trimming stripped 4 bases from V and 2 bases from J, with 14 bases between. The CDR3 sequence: CASSPGALANYGYTF. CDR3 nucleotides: TGCGCCAGCAGCCCTGGAGCTCTAGCGAACTATGGCTACACCTTC.

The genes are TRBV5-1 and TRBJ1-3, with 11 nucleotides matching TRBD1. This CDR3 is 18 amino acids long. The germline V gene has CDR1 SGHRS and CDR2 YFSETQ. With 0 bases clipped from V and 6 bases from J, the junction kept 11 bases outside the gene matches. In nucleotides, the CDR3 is TGCGCCAGCAGCTTGGCTGAAAGAGGACAGGGGGCAGTAAACACCATATATTTT. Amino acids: CASSLAERGQGAVNTIYF.

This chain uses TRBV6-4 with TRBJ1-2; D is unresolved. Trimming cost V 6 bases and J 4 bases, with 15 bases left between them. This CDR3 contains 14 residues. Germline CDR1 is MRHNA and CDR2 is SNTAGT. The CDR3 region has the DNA TGTGCCAGCAGCCCCGCGTTCCGAGCCTATGGCTACACCTTC. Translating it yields CASSPAFRAYGYTF.

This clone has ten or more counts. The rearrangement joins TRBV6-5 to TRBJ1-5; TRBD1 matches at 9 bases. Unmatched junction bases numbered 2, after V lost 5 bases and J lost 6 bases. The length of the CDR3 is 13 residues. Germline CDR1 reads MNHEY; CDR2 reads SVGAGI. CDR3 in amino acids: CASSRTGAQPQHF. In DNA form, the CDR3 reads TGTGCCAGCAGTCGGACAGGGGCTCAGCCCCAGCATTTT.

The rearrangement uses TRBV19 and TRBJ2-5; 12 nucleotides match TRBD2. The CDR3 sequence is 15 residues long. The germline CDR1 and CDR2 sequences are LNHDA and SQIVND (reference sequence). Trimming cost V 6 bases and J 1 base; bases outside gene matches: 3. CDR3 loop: CASRRLAGAQETQYF. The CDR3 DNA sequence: TGTGCCAGTAGAAGACTAGCGGGGGCCCAAGAGACCCAGTACTTC.